Listed below are T cell receptor beta chains from one sample, sequenced in a study of cytomegalovirus exposure and HLA in healthy donors. Profiling relied on immunoSEQ multiplex PCR, and the TCRdb table lists in-frame clones only, not all of them. The sample shows about 130,000 clones, roughly 80% of them seen only once. Sequenced sample: PBMCs. These receptors were collected from a woman aged 35 to 49 in good health and CMV-seronegative. The CDR3 runs from the conserved cysteine through the conserved F or W. A D gene is named only where the DNA matches it firmly. Clone sizes are given selectively: once, few, many, or a class where the clone is expanded.

clone_size,j_call,d_call,v_call,cdr3_nt,cdr3_aa
NA,TRBJ1-4,NA,TRBV10-3,TGTGCCATCAGGGGGGGGTTGGCCGGTAATGAAAAACTGTTTTTT,CAIRGGLAGNEKLFF
NA,TRBJ2-3,TRBD2,TRBV5-1,TGCGCCAGCAGCGGCAGGACTAGCAGGGCGAATACGCAGTATTTT,CASSGRTSRANTQYF
NA,TRBJ2-3,NA,TRBV10-1,TGCGCCAGCAACAACCCCCGGGGCACAGATACGCAGTATTTT,CASNNPRGTDTQYF
NA,TRBJ1-5,TRBD1,TRBV6-6,TGTGCCAGCGAACGAACGGCCGGGACAGGTCAGCCCCAGCATTTT,CASERTAGTGQPQHF
once,TRBJ1-2,TRBD1,TRBV2,TGTGCCAGCACTCGGACAGGGGCGCTTAACTATGGCTACACCTTC,CASTRTGALNYGYTF
NA,TRBJ1-1,TRBD1,TRBV19,TGTGCCAGTATCCCGACAGGGGGAACGGAAGCTTTCTTT,CASIPTGGTEAFF
NA,TRBJ1-6,NA,TRBV10-3,TGTGCCATCAGTGAGCCGGGGATGACCGAGCATTCACCCCTCCACTTT,CAISEPGMTEHSPLHF
NA,TRBJ2-7,TRBD2,TRBV27,TGTGCCAGCAGTCCGAGCGGGGGCGACCTAACCTACGAGCAGTACTTC,CASSPSGGDLTYEQYF
NA,TRBJ2-7,TRBD1,TRBV5-1,TGCGCCAGCAGGACAGGGGCGAGCTCCTACGAGCAGTACTTC,CASRTGASSYEQYF
NA,TRBJ1-2,TRBD1,TRBV29-1,TGCAGCGTCCCCGGGACAGGGTTAGATGGCTACACCTTC,CSVPGTGLDGYTF
NA,TRBJ1-1,TRBD1,TRBV19,TGTGCCAGTAGTATAATTCTGGGAGGACAGGGTGAAGCTTTCTTT,CASSIILGGQGEAFF
NA,TRBJ1-2,NA,TRBV4-3,TGCGCCAGCAGTGGGGGGGACTCACTTAACTATGGCTACACCTTC,CASSGGDSLNYGYTF
NA,TRBJ1-2,NA,TRBV28,TGTGCCAGCAGTCCCCTCCGCGGCGCCTATGGCTACACCTTC,CASSPLRGAYGYTF
once,TRBJ2-5,NA,TRBV19,TGTGCCAGTAGTATAGAGTTTGGGCGGGCCCCAAGGGCAGGCCCGACCCAGTACTTC,CASSIEFGRAPRAGPTQYF
NA,TRBJ2-1,TRBD2,TRBV5-4,TGTGCCAGCAGCGCGGATCCCTCCGGGACTAGCGGTGAGCAGTTCTTC,CASSADPSGTSGEQFF
NA,TRBJ2-7,TRBD1,TRBV27,TGTGCCAGCAGTTTACAGGGGGCGGCCCTCGAGCAGTACTTC,CASSLQGAALEQYF
NA,TRBJ1-1,NA,TRBV2,TGTGCCAGCAGGACGGACAGATTAGCTTTCTTT,CASRTDRLAFF
NA,TRBJ1-4,NA,TRBV5-1,TGCGCCAGCAGCTTGACAGCAACTAATGAAAAACTGTTTTTT,CASSLTATNEKLFF
NA,TRBJ2-5,TRBD1,TRBV6-5,TGTGCCAGCAGTCCGGGACAGGGAGGGACCCAGTACTTC,CASSPGQGGTQYF
NA,TRBJ2-1,TRBD2,TRBV7-3,TGTGCCAGCAGCTCGGGACTAGCAGCATACAATGAGCAGTTCTTC,CASSSGLAAYNEQFF
NA,TRBJ2-5,TRBD1,TRBV7-9,TGTGCCAGCAGCTTACGGACAGGGGATATCCAGAAGGAGACCCAGTACTTC,CASSLRTGDIQKETQYF
NA,TRBJ1-4,NA,TRBV6-1,TGTGCCAGCAGTGAGCTGGGGGCCGATGAAAAACTGTTTTTT,CASSELGADEKLFF
few,TRBJ2-1,TRBD2,TRBV4-2,TGTGCCAGCAGCCAACTAGCGGGGGGACACAATGAGCAGTTCTTC,CASSQLAGGHNEQFF
NA,TRBJ2-3,NA,TRBV28,TGTGCCAGCAGCTACGACTTCACAGATACGCAGTATTTT,CASSYDFTDTQYF
NA,TRBJ1-1,NA,TRBV5-4,TGTGCCAGCAGCTCAGGCAATGGGGGGACTGAAGCTTTCTTT,CASSSGNGGTEAFF
NA,TRBJ2-7,TRBD1,TRBV11-2,TGTGCCAGCAGCTTCCAGACAGGGTCCTCCTACGAGCAGTACTTC,CASSFQTGSSYEQYF
NA,TRBJ2-1,TRBD2,TRBV9,TGTGCCAGCAGCGTAGCGAGTCTAGCGGGAGGGAATCTGTTCTTC,CASSVASLAGGNLFF